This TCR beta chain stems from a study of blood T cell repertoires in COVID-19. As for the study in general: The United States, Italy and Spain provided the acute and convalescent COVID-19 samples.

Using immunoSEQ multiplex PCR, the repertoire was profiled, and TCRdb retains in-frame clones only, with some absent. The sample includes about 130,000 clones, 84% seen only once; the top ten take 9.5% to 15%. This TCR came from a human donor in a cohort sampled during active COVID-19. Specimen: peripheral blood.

In DNA, the CDR3 is TGCGCCAGCAGCTTGAACCAGGGGCGGCCTTACACTGAAGCTTTCTTT. Its protein is CASSLNQGRPYTEAFF. This chain uses TRBV5-1 with TRBJ1-1, with a tentative D call TRBD1 (6 bases). Trimming took 1 base from V and 3 from J, leaving 16 bases between them. Germline assignment: CDR1 SGHRS and CDR2 YFSETQ. The CDR3 runs to 16 residues. Based on the CDR3 plus reference TRBV5-1 and TRBJ1-1, the full variable domain is KAGVTQTPRYLIKTRGQQVTLSCSPISGHRSVSWYQQTPGQGLQFLFEYFSETQRNKGNFPGRFSGRQFSNSRSEMNVSTLELGDSALYLCASSLNQGRPYTEAFFGQGTRLTVV.